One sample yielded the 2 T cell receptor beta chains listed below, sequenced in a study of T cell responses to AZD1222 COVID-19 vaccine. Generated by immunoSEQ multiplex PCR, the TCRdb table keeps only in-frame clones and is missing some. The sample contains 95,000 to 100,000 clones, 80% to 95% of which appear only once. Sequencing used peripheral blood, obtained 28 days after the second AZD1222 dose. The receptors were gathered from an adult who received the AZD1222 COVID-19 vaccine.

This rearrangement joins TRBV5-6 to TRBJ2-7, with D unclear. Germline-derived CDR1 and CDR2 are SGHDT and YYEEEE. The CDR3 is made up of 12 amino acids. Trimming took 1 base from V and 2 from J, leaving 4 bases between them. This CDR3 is CASSLRTYEQYF. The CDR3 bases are TGTGCCAGCAGCTTGAGGACCTACGAGCAGTACTTC.

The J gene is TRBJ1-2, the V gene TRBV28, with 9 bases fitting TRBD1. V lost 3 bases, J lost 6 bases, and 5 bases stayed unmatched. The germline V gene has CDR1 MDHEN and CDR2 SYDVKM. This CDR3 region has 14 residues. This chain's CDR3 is CASSLDRGLDGYTF. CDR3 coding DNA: TGTGCCAGCAGTTTGGACAGGGGCTTGGATGGCTACACCTTC.